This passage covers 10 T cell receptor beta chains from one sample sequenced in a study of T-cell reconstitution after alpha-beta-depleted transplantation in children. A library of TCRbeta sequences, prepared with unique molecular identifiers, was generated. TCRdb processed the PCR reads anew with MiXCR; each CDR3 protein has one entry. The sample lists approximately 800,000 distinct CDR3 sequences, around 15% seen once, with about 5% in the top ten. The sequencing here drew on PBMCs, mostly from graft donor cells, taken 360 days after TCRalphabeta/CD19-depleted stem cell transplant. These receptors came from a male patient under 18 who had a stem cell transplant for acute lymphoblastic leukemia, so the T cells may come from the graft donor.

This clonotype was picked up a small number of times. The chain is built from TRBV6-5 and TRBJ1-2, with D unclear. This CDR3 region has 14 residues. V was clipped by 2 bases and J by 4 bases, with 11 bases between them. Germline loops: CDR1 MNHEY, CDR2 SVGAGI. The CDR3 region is CASSYPGSTYGYTF. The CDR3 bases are TGTGCCAGCAGTTACCCGGGCAGCACCTATGGCTACACCTTC.

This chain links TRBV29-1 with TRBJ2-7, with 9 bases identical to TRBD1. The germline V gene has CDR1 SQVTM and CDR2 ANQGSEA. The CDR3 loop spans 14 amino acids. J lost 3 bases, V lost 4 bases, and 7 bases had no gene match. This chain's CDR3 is CSVVGTGHFYEQYF. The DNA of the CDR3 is TGCAGCGTTGTGGGGACAGGGCACTTCTACGAGCAGTACTTC.

Here the CDR3 DNA reads TGTGCCAGCAGCTTATATGCGCAGGGTAGAACGCAGTATTTT. It is translated as CASSLYAQGRTQYF. V and J are TRBV7-6 and TRBJ2-3; D is possibly TRBD1 (5 bases). The CDR3 length is 14 residues. CDR1 SGHVS and CDR2 FNYEAQ come from the germline V gene. The V end lost 2 bases, the J end lost 9 bases, and 15 bases lay between the germline ends.

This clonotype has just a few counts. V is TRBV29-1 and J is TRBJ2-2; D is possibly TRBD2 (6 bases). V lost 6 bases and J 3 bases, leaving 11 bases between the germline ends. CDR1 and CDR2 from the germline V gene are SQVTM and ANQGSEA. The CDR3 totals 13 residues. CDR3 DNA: TGCAGCGTCCGTGAGCGGGACACCGGGGAGCTGTTTTTT. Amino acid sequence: CSVRERDTGELFF.

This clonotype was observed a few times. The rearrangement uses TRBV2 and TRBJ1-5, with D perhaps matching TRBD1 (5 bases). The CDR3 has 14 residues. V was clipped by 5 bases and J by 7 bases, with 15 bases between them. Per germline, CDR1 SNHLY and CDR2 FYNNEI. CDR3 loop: CASSLQGRAQPQHF. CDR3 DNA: TGTGCCAGCAGTCTTCAGGGAAGGGCGCAGCCCCAGCATTTT.

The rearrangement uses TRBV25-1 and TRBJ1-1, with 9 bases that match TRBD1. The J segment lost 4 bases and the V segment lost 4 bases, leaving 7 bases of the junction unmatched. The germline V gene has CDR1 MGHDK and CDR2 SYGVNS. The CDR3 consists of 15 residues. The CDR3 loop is CASSATGGASTEAFF. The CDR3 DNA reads TGTGCCAGCAGTGCTACAGGGGGCGCGAGCACTGAAGCTTTCTTT.

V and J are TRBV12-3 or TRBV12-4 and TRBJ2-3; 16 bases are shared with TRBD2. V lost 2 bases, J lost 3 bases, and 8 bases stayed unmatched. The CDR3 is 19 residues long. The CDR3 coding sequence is TGTGCCAGCAGTTTATCGCCGGGACTAGCGGGAGGGTTAACAGATACGCAGTATTTT. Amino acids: CASSLSPGLAGGLTDTQYF.

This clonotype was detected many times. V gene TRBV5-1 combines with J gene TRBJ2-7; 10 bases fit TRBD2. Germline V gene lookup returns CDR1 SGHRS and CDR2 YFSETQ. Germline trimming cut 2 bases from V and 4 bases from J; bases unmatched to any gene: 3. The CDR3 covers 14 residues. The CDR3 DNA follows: TGCGCCAGCAGCTTCGTAGCGGGAGGTTACGAGCAGTACTTC. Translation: CASSFVAGGYEQYF.

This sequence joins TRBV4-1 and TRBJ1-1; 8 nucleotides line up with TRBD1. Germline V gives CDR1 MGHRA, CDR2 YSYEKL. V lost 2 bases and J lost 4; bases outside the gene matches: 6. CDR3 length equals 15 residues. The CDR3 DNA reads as TGCGCCAGCAGCCAACAGGGGGCGCGGGTCACTGAAGCTTTCTTT. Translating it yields CASSQQGARVTEAFF.

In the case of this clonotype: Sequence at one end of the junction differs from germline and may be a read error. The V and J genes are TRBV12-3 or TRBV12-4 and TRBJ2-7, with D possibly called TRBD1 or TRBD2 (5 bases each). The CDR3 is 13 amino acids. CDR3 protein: CASSLRSTGRWSF. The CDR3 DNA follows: TGTGCCAGCAGTTTAAGATCGACGGGACGCTGGAGCTTC.